This entry lists 24 T cell receptor beta chains sequenced from one sample in a study of Ad26.COV2.S vaccination and SARS-CoV-2 variants (dated by TCRdb to the early 2020s). Libraries were prepared through the immunoSEQ multiplex PCR assay. The table was pulled from immuneACCESS by TCRdb, which kept in-frame rearrangements only. Such tables lose some clones; where checked, under half of the loss comes from unresolved V genes, and the rest has no known cause. The sample includes more than 300,000 clones, with approximately 80% observed a single time. The ten largest account for approximately 2% of the sample. The treatment or condition label here, explained by the study, means: about 20 received Ad26.COV2.S at low or high dose, single or two shots; a few received placebo; per-sample allocation not given. Repertoires of vaccine and placebo recipients were sequenced from samples taken on day 63 after the first injection.

Sequencing was performed on peripheral blood, taken in a trial of Ad26.COV2.S vaccine versus placebo. The source is a person between 18 and 60 years old who received the Ad26.COV2.S COVID-19 vaccine or a placebo.

This CDR3 is CAISEKGTGENTEAFF. CDR3 sequence (DNA): TGTGCCATCAGTGAGAAAGGGACAGGGGAGAACACTGAAGCTTTCTTT. V is TRBV10-3 and J is TRBJ1-1; the match to TRBD1 covers 10 bases. Unmatched junction bases numbered 4, after V lost 2 bases and J lost 1 base. This CDR3 spans 16 amino acids. Germline V gene lookup returns CDR1 ENHRY and CDR2 SYGVKD.

In this sample, this clone turned up once. The chain uses TRBV6-2 or TRBV6-3 and TRBJ2-3, with D perhaps being TRBD1 or TRBD2 (5 bases each). Germline V CDR1 and CDR2: MNHEY, SVGEGT. Trimming stripped 4 bases from V and 4 bases from J, with 12 bases between. The CDR3 spans 14 residues. This CDR3 reads CASSFSGRSDTQYF. The CDR3 nucleotides read TGTGCCAGCAGTTTTTCGGGGCGGTCAGATACGCAGTATTTT.

The gene calls are TRBV10-1 and TRBJ1-1, with D hard to call. CDR1 and CDR2 (germline): WNHNN, SYGVQD (reference sequence). The CDR3 is made up of 15 amino acids. Trimming removed 1 base at V and 3 bases at J, with 12 bases between. CDR3 in DNA: TGCGCCAGCAGTGAGTATCCCTATACTCACACTGAAGCTTTCTTT. It is translated as CASSEYPYTHTEAFF.

This chain links TRBV20-1 with TRBJ2-5; D perhaps matches TRBD2 (5 bases). The germline V gene has CDR1 DFQATT and CDR2 SNEGSKA (reference sequence). There are 11 residues in the CDR3. V was clipped by 5 bases and J by 10 bases, with 14 bases between them. The CDR3 sequence: CSAYISGNQYF. DNA of the CDR3: TGCAGTGCTTACATTTCGGGAAACCAGTACTTC.

This clone was found a few times. This chain uses TRBV7-9 with TRBJ2-5; a weak D match, TRBD2 (6 bases). The CDR3 runs to 13 residues. V was shortened by 5 bases and J by 4 bases, with 11 bases between the two germline ends. Germline values: CDR1 SEHNR, CDR2 FQNEAQ (reference sequence). The CDR3 region has the DNA TGTGCCAGCAGCCAAGAGGGAGGAGAGACCCAGTACTTC. Its protein product is CASSQEGGETQYF.

The V gene is TRBV20-1, the J gene TRBJ2-5; D is ambiguous. The germline V gene has CDR1 DFQATT and CDR2 SNEGSKA (reference sequence). The CDR3 covers 11 residues. The V end was cut by 3 bases, the J end by 2 bases, with 4 bases between. The CDR3 loop is CSARQQETQYF. Here the CDR3 DNA reads TGCAGTGCTAGGCAACAAGAGACCCAGTACTTC.

This chain connects TRBV21-1 to TRBJ1-2. TRBV21-1 is assigned pseudogene status. The CDR3 has 16 residues. The CDR3 protein is CASSKDPRSFYYGYTF. The CDR3 nucleotides read TGTGCCAGCAGCAAAGATCCCCGGTCGTTCTACTATGGCTACACCTTC.

This clone has just one count. The chain links TRBV5-5 to TRBJ1-5; D not certain. Trimming stripped 1 base from V and 0 bases from J, with 8 bases between. The CDR3 covers 15 residues. Germline V gene lookup returns CDR1 SGHKS and CDR2 YYEKEE (reference sequence). CDR3 nucleotides: TGTGCCAGCAGCTTGTATGGGGTTAGCAATCAGCCCCAGCATTTT. It translates to CASSLYGVSNQPQHF.

There are many counts of this clone. The CDR3 DNA reads TGTGCCAGCAGTTTAACCGGGACAGGTCAGCCCCAGCATTTT. Translation gives CASSLTGTGQPQHF. This sequence joins TRBV6-5 and TRBJ1-5, with 8 bases identical to TRBD1. CDR3 length: 14 amino acids. Per the germline V gene, CDR1 is MNHEY and CDR2 is SVGAGI. Germline trimming cut 4 bases from V and 6 bases from J; bases unmatched to any gene: 5.

This chain joins TRBV9 and TRBJ2-7; 7 bases are a match to TRBD1. V dropped 3 bases and J dropped 1; count of bases not matched to a gene: 4. Germline loops: CDR1 SGDLS, CDR2 YYNGEE. The CDR3 spans 14 residues. The CDR3 is CASSAGGQSYEQYF. CDR3 nucleotides: TGTGCCAGCAGCGCTGGGGGACAGTCCTACGAGCAGTACTTC.

The rearrangement links TRBV7-8 to TRBJ2-5, with D perhaps given as TRBD1 or TRBD2 (5 bases each). The CDR3 is 18 amino acids. CDR1 SGHVS and CDR2 FQNEAQ come from the germline V gene. Deletions cut 2 bases from V and 7 bases from J, with 26 bases between. The CDR3 region has the DNA TGTGCCAGCAGCTTATTTCCGGGGCCAGGCAACGACCGGGGGACCCAGTACTTC. Translation: CASSLFPGPGNDRGTQYF.

The genes are TRBV7-9 and TRBJ2-3; no clear D gene. Per germline, CDR1 SEHNR and CDR2 FQNEAQ (reference sequence). V gave up 2 bases and J gave up 5 bases, with 2 bases separating them. CDR3 length equals 11 residues. The CDR3 protein is CASSLLDTQYF. The CDR3 bases are TGTGCCAGCAGCTTATTAGATACGCAGTATTTT. The whole variable domain, filled in from reference TRBV7-9 and TRBJ2-3, reads DTGVSQNPRHKITKRGQNVTFRCDPISEHNRLYWYRQTLGQGPEFLTYFQNEAQLEKSRLLSDRFSAERPKGSFSTLEIQRTEQGDSAMYLCASSLLDTQYFGPGTRLTVL.

This clone turned up a few times. This chain joins TRBV4-1 and TRBJ2-1, with D hard to call. Germline V gene lookup returns CDR1 MGHRA and CDR2 YSYEKL. With 0 bases removed from V and 3 bases from J, the gap between germline ends came to 9 bases. The CDR3 is made up of 15 amino acids. The CDR3 DNA sequence: TGCGCCAGCAGCCAAGATAATTCGGACTACAATGAGCAGTTCTTC. Translated: CASSQDNSDYNEQFF.

The chain couples TRBV5-1 to TRBJ2-5, with 11 bases identical to TRBD1. The CDR3 extends over 14 amino acids. V was pared by 4 bases and J by 4 bases, with 3 bases of the junction left unmatched. Germline V gene sequence: CDR1 SGHRS, CDR2 YFSETQ. The CDR3 coding sequence is TGCGCCAGCAGCCGGACAGGGGGCGTAGAGACCCAGTACTTC. The encoded protein is CASSRTGGVETQYF. Full variable domain (missing parts from reference TRBV5-1 and TRBJ2-5): KAGVTQTPRYLIKTRGQQVTLSCSPISGHRSVSWYQQTPGQGLQFLFEYFSETQRNKGNFPGRFSGRQFSNSRSEMNVSTLELGDSALYLCASSRTGGVETQYFGPGTRLLVL.

The chain is built from TRBV7-2 and TRBJ1-4, with D perhaps TRBD1 (5 bases). Trimming stripped 6 bases from V and 10 bases from J, with 24 bases between. The length of the CDR3 is 16 residues. Germline assignment: CDR1 SGHTA and CDR2 FQGNSA. CDR3: CASSSSPAGMGGKLFF. The CDR3, as DNA: TGTGCCAGCAGTTCTTCCCCGGCAGGGATGGGCGGAAAACTGTTTTTT.

J is TRBJ1-4 and V is TRBV5-1; TRBD1 matches 11 bases. Looked up from germline, CDR1 is SGHRS and CDR2 is YFSETQ. The CDR3 has 14 amino acids. V dropped 6 bases and J dropped 8; count of bases not matched to a gene: 6. As DNA, the CDR3 is TGCGCCAGCAAACTATGGGACAGGGGGGAAAAACTGTTTTTT. Protein: CASKLWDRGEKLFF.

This clone has a single count. This chain uses TRBV27 with TRBJ1-1; 9 bases are a match to TRBD1. Germline V gives CDR1 MNHEY, CDR2 SMNVEV (reference sequence). This CDR3 has 12 residues. The ends lost 8 bases at V and 5 bases at J; junction bases unmatched: 3. For the CDR3, the DNA is TGTGCCAGCGGACAGGGGCTTACTGAAGCTTTCTTT. This gives the protein CASGQGLTEAFF.

The CDR3 sequence is CASSFLTGQGFYQNIQYF. The CDR3 bases are TGTGCCAGCAGCTTTTTAACGGGACAGGGTTTTTATCAAAACATTCAGTACTTC. The chain joins TRBV7-2 to TRBJ2-4; 9 nucleotides line up with TRBD1. The germline V gene encodes CDR1 SGHTA and CDR2 FQGNSA. The CDR3 is 18 residues long. With 3 bases clipped from V and 5 bases from J, the junction kept 14 bases outside the gene matches.

Only one count was recorded for this clone. The J gene is TRBJ2-1, the V gene TRBV11-2, with D unresolved. Germline V gene sequence: CDR1 SGHAT, CDR2 FQNNGV. The CDR3 is 16 residues long. The V end lost 5 bases, the J end lost 3 bases, and 17 bases lay between the germline ends. CDR3: CASSTRPVTSYNEQFF. The CDR3 DNA is TGTGCCAGCAGCACGAGACCCGTTACCAGCTACAATGAGCAGTTCTTC.

CDR3 DNA sequence: TGTGCCAGCAGTGGAGCAGGGGGATCCAGTCAGCCCCAGCATTTT. Its protein product is CASSGAGGSSQPQHF. V is TRBV6-1 and J is TRBJ1-5, with 7 bases fitting TRBD1. The CDR3 totals 15 residues. Germline-derived CDR1 and CDR2 are MNHNS and SASEGT. V shed 4 bases and J 6 bases; nucleotides not matched to a gene: 9.

J is TRBJ1-4 and V is TRBV7-9, with D tentatively TRBD1 (6 bases). The CDR3 loop spans 16 amino acids. The germline gives CDR1 SEHNR, CDR2 FQNEAQ (reference sequence). The V end was cut by 1 base, the J end by 1 base, with 10 bases between. The CDR3 nucleotides read TGTGCCAGCAGCTTAGTGTCAGGGGAAACTAATGAAAAACTGTTTTTT. It is translated as CASSLVSGETNEKLFF.

The sample holds a few counts of this clone. The rearrangement joins TRBV7-2 to TRBJ1-1, with D hard to call. The CDR3 is made up of 13 amino acids. Looked up from germline, CDR1 is SGHTA and CDR2 is FQGNSA. Between the trimmed V and J ends, which lost 6 bases and 4 bases, there was a span of 12 bases. In DNA form, the CDR3 reads TGTGCCAGCAGTTACGACGGGAGCACTGAAGCTTTCTTT. Translation: CASSYDGSTEAFF.

This clone came up a few times. This sequence joins TRBV7-9 and TRBJ1-4; 7 bases agree with TRBD1. This CDR3 is built from 14 residues. Trimming removed 5 bases from V and 4 bases from J; junction bases left unmatched: 4. Germline loops: CDR1 SEHNR, CDR2 FQNEAQ (reference sequence). CDR3 sequence: CASSMGQSNEKLFF. CDR3 sequence (DNA): TGTGCCAGCAGCATGGGACAGAGTAATGAAAAACTGTTTTTT.

CDR3 residues: CASSNSNQETQYF. The CDR3 DNA reads as TGCGCCAGCAGTAACAGTAACCAAGAGACCCAGTACTTC. The rearrangement joins TRBV10-1 to TRBJ2-5, with D hard to call. Germline CDR1 WNHNN, CDR2 SYGVQD (reference sequence). The ends were cut back, 5 bases at V and 0 bases at J, with 7 bases in the middle. The CDR3 sequence is 13 residues long.